This T cell receptor beta chain was captured in a study of a mutant IDH1 vaccine in newly diagnosed glioma. CDR1 MNHEY and CDR2 SMNVEV come from the germline V gene (reference sequence). The CDR3 loop spans 15 amino acids. The trim removed 2 bases at V and 4 bases at J, leaving 4 bases unmatched. This clone was counted a few times. The antigen remains undetermined. Regarding time point: week 23, last vaccination. All doses held 300 ug of mutant IDH1 20-mer peptide, with topical imiquimod. Assay used: immunoSEQ multiplex PCR; TCRdb lists only in-frame clones, some missing. This sample has approximately 43,000 clones; around 78% occur once, and the top ten carry 6.3%.

This sequence originates from a middle-aged woman with glioma. Some clones in this sample may be carry-over from other donors' samples. Sequences were derived from PBMCs, sampled from a glioma patient whose treatment included an IDH1 peptide vaccine. V usage is TRBV27 and J usage is TRBJ2-2; 7 nucleotides align to TRBD1. For the CDR3, the DNA is TGTGCCAGCAGTTTAAGGGCAGGGGGCACCGGGGAGCTGTTTTTT. This codes for CASSLRAGGTGELFF.